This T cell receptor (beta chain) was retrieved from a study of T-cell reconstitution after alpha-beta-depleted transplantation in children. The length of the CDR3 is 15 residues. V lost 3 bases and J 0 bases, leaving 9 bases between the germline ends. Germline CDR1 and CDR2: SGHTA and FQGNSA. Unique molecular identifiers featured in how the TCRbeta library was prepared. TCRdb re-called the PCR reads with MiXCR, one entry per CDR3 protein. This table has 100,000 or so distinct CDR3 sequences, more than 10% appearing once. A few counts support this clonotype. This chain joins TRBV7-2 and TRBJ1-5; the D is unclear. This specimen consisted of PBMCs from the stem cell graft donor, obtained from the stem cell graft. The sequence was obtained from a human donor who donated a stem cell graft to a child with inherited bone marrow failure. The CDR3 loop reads CASSFLLNSNQPQHF. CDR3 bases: TGTGCCAGCAGCTTTTTGTTGAATAGCAATCAGCCCCAGCATTTT.